Listed below are T cell receptor beta chains from one sample, sequenced in a study of T cell responses to AZD1222 COVID-19 vaccine. Repertoires were generated with immunoSEQ multiplex PCR, while TCRdb's copy carries only in-frame clones and drops some. This table holds roughly 120,000 clones, 80% to 95% found once. Sequences were derived from peripheral blood, sampled on day 0 of AZD1222 vaccination. The origin of the receptors is an adult in good health. The CDR3 runs from the conserved cysteine through the conserved F or W. The D gene is left open where the match is weak. Clone size is shown for a subset of rows, as once, few, many or a class of expanded clone.

NA	TRBV28	TRBJ1-2	NA	TGTGCCAGCAGTTTAGGGGGTGGCTATGGCTACACCTTC	CASSLGGGYGYTF
NA	TRBV30	TRBJ2-7	TRBD1	TGTGCCTGGAGAAAGAAAGGACAGGCTAGCAACGAGCAGTACTTC	CAWRKKGQASNEQYF
NA	TRBV18	TRBJ1-2	NA	TGTGCCAGCTCACCAGGGACGGGAAACTATGGCTACACCTTC	CASSPGTGNYGYTF
once	TRBV5-6	TRBJ1-1	NA	TGTGCCAGCAGCTTGGATCTCGCCGGGGGCACTGAAGCTTTCTTT	CASSLDLAGGTEAFF
NA	TRBV4-1	TRBJ2-7	TRBD1	TGCGCCAGCAGCTCGGACAGGACTTACGAGCAGTACTTC	CASSSDRTYEQYF
NA	TRBV29-1	TRBJ1-1	TRBD1	TGCAGCTTAAGACAGGGGGCAACTACTGAAGCTTTCTTT	CSLRQGATTEAFF
NA	TRBV5-6	TRBJ2-5	TRBD1	TGTGCCAGCAGCTTTTTGACAGGGCGTAGGGCCCAGTACTTC	CASSFLTGRRAQYF
NA	TRBV5-1	TRBJ1-1	NA	TGCGCCAGCAACCGTGACCTCATGAACACTGAAGCTTTCTTT	CASNRDLMNTEAFF
NA	TRBV7-2	TRBJ1-2	TRBD1	TGTGCCAGCACGGGCAGGGGGGACTCAACGACTAACTATGGCTACACCTTC	CASTGRGDSTTNYGYTF
NA	TRBV12-3/TRBV12-4	TRBJ1-1	NA	TGTGCCAGTCGGGGTGACACTGAAGCTTTCTTT	CASRGDTEAFF
NA	TRBV18	TRBJ1-5	NA	TGTGCCAGCTCACCGTCGGCAGGGGCAAATCAGCCCCAGCATTTT	CASSPSAGANQPQHF